A single sample gave rise to the 5 T cell receptor beta chains below, sequenced in a study of blood T cells in healthy people across ages. Combining a sample-barcoded 5' primer with a J-beta primer mix, a second PCR ran for 7 to 11 cycles. From the 5' RACE reads, TCRdb called clonotypes with MiXCR, one entry per CDR3 protein. The data hold hundreds of thousands of distinct CDR3 sequences, with 27% observed a single time. The sample also formed part of further work on T cells of mothers and their children.

Sequencing input: blood. These receptors came from a boy between 2 and 10 years old in good health.

This clonotype came up a few times. V is TRBV7-9 and J is TRBJ2-5; D is possibly TRBD2 (6 bases). The J call may be in error: the DNA end matches TRBJ2-1 better. This CDR3 region has 12 residues. CDR1 and CDR2 from the germline V gene are SEHNR and FQNEAQ (reference sequence). For the CDR3, the DNA is TGTGCCAGCGAGGGTAGCGGTAATGAGCAGTTCTTC. Protein product: CASEGSGNEQFF.

This clonotype turned up a few times. The rearrangement joins TRBV7-2 to TRBJ2-5, with TRBD2 matching over 10 bases. The germline CDR1 and CDR2 sequences are SGHTA and FQGNSA. With V trimmed by 1 base and J by 7 bases, 12 bases remained unmatched. This CDR3 is built from 17 residues. CDR3 DNA sequence: TGTGCCAGCAGCTTAGAAGGGGCTAGCGGGAGTACGGTGACCCAGTACTTC. It specifies CASSLEGASGSTVTQYF. The variable domain in full, completed from reference TRBV7-2 and TRBJ2-5, reads GAGVSQSPSNKVTEKGKDVELRCDPISGHTALYWYRQSLGQGLEFLIYFQGNSAPDKSGLPSDRFSAERTGGSVSTLTIQRTQQEDSAVYLCASSLEGASGSTVTQYFGPGTRLLVL.

The sample holds a few counts of this clonotype. This rearrangement joins TRBV10-3 to TRBJ2-3; no reliable D call. Germline V gene sequence: CDR1 ENHRY, CDR2 SYGVKD. The CDR3 is 13 residues long. Trimming cost V 6 bases and J 0 bases, with 7 bases left between them. The DNA for the CDR3 is TGTGCCATCAGAAGGGATAGCACAGATACGCAGTATTTT. The encoded protein is CAIRRDSTDTQYF.

Here the CDR3 DNA reads TGTGCCACCAGCAGAGACGCGGGGGTGGAGACCCAGTACTTC. Encoded protein: CATSRDAGVETQYF. This sequence joins TRBV15 and TRBJ2-5, with 7 bases matching TRBD2. CDR1 and CDR2 (germline): LNHNV, YYDKDF (reference sequence). The CDR3 totals 14 residues. The ends lost 0 bases at V and 5 bases at J; junction bases unmatched: 3.

Comments on this clonotype: A single base separates this from a much larger clone, so it may be a read error. V usage is TRBV29-1 and J usage is TRBJ2-5; 10 positions match TRBD2. CDR3 length: 15 amino acids. The germline V gene has CDR1 SQVTM and CDR2 ANQGSEA. J gave up 2 bases and V 8 bases, and 11 bases lay outside the gene matches. CDR3 DNA: TGCAGCTTTCTAGGGGGACTAGCGTATCAAGAGACCCAGTACTTC. It is translated as CSFLGGLAYQETQYF.